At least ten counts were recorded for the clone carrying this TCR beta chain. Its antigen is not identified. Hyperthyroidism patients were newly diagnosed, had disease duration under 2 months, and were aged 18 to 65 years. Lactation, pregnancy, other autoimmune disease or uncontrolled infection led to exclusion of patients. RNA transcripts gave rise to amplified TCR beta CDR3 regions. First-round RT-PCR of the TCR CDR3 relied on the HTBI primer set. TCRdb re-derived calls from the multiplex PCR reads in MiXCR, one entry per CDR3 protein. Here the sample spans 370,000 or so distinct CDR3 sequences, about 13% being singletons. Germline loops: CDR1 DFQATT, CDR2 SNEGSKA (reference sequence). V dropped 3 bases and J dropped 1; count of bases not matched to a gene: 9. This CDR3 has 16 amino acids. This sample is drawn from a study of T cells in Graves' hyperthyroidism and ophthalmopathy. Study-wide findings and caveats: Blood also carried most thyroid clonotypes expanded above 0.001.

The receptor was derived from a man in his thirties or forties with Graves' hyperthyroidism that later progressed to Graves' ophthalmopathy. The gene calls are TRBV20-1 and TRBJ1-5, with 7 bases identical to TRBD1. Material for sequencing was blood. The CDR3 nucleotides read TGCAGTGCTAGCAGTAGGACAGGCTTCAGCAATCAGCCCCAGCATTTT. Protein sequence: CSASSRTGFSNQPQHF.